This T cell receptor beta chain was observed in a study of monozygotic twins with inflammatory bowel disease. The authors ran two nested PCRs of around 15 and 10 cycles on TCRalpha and TCRbeta cDNA. Using the 5' RACE reads, TCRdb records one entry per CDR3 protein without DNA. This sample's table has 300,000 to 400,000 distinct CDR3 sequences. One blood sample of roughly 2.5 ml was taken from each donor. Of note for this clonotype: Its antigen is as yet unknown.

Findings of the study overall: Compared with healthy twins, IBD patients shared fewer clonotypes with others, especially with disease activity.

The CDR3 loop spans 16 amino acids. CDR1 is SGHTA and CDR2 is FQGNSA in the germline V gene. Specimen: blood. V and J are TRBV7-2 and TRBJ2-2; the TRBD2 assignment by TCRdb is unverifiable without DNA. This receptor was obtained from a human donor with ulcerative colitis or Crohn's disease, or a healthy co-twin of an affected twin (not recorded which). The CDR3 region is CASSRFGGGDTGELFF. Full variable domain (remainder filled in from reference TRBV7-2 and TRBJ2-2): GAGVSQSPSNKVTEKGKDVELRCDPISGHTALYWYRQSLGQGLEFLIYFQGNSAPDKSGLPSDRFSAERTGGSVSTLTIQRTQQEDSAVYLCASSRFGGGDTGELFFGEGSRLTVL.